The subject of this entry is one T cell receptor beta chain. The source of the sample is a study of T cell changes during pregnancy in multiple sclerosis. The repertoire was sequenced with immunoSEQ multiplex PCR; TCRdb's copy has only in-frame clones and lacks some. The data hold nearly 110,000 clones, with 85% to 95% observed a single time. Germline V gene lookup returns CDR1 MNHEY and CDR2 SMNVEV (reference sequence). The CDR3 length is 15 residues. The ends were cut back, 7 bases at V and 3 bases at J, with 18 bases in the middle. The chain carries TRBV27 and TRBJ2-5, with D possibly being TRBD2 (6 bases). This receptor was identified in a female donor with multiple sclerosis, enrolled in a pregnancy study. The sequences come from peripheral blood, collected after pregnancy. The CDR3 loop reads CASTSGAGREETQYF. In nucleotides, the CDR3 is TGTGCCAGCACCTCTGGGGCGGGACGGGAAGAGACCCAGTACTTC.